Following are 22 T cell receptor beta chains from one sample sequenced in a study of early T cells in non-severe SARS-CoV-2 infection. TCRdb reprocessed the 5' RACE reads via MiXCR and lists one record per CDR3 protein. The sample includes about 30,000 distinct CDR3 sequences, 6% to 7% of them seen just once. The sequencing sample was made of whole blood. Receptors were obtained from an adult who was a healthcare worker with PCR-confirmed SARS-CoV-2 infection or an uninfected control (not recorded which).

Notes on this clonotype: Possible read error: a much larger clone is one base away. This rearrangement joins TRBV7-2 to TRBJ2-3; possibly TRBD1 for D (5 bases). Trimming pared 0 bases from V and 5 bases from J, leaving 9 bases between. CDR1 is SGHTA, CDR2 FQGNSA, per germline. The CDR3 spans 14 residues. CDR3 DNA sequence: TGTGCCAGCAGCTTAGCAGGGGTTAAAGATACGCAGTATTTT. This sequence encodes CASSLAGVKDTQYF.

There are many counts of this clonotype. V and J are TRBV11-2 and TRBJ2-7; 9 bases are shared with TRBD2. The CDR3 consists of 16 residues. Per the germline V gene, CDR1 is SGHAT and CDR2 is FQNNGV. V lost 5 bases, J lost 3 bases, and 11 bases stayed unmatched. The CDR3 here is CASSPLRTSAGYEQYF. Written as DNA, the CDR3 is TGTGCCAGCAGCCCCTTACGGACTAGCGCGGGCTACGAGCAGTACTTC.

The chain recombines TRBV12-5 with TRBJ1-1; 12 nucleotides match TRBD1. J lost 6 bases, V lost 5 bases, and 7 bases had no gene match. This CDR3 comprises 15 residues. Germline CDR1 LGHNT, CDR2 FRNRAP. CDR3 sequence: CASGRPGQGASEAFF. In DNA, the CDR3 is TGTGCTAGTGGTCGCCCGGGACAGGGGGCGTCTGAAGCTTTCTTT.

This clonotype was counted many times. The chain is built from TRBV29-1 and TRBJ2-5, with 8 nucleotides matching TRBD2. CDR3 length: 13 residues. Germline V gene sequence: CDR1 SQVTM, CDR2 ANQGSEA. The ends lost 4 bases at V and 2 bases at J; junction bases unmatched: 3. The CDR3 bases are TGCAGCGTTGTAGGGACTAGTCAAGAGACCCAGTACTTC. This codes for CSVVGTSQETQYF.

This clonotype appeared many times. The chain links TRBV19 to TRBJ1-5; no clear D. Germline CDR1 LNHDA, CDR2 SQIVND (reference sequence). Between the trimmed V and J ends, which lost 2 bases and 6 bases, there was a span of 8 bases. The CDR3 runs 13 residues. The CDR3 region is CASSIQDPQPQHF. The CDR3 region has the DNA TGTGCCAGTAGTATACAGGACCCTCAGCCCCAGCATTTT.

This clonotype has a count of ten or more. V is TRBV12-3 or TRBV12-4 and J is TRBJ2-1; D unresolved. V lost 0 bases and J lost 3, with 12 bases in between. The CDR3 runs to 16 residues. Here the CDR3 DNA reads TGTGCCAGCAGTTTAGCTGGCTCCCTCGGCTACAATGAGCAGTTCTTC. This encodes CASSLAGSLGYNEQFF.

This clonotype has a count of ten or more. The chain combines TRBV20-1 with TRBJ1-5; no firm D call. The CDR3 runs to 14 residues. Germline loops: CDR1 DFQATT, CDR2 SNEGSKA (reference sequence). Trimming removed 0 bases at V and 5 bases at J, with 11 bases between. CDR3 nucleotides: TGCAGTGCTAGAGATACGAGGGTTGATCAGCCCCAGCATTTT. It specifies CSARDTRVDQPQHF.

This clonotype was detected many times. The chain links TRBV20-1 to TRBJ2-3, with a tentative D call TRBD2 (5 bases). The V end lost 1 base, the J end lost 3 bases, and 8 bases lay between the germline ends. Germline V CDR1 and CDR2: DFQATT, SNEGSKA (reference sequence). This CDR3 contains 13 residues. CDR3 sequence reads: CSARVSGTDTQYF. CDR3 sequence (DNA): TGCAGTGCTAGAGTTTCGGGGACAGATACGCAGTATTTT.

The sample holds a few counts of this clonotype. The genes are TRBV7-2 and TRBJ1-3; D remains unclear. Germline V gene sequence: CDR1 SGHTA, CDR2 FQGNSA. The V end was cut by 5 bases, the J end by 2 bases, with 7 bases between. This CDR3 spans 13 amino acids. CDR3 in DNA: TGTGCCAGCAGCACCCATCCTGGAAACACCATATATTTT. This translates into CASSTHPGNTIYF.

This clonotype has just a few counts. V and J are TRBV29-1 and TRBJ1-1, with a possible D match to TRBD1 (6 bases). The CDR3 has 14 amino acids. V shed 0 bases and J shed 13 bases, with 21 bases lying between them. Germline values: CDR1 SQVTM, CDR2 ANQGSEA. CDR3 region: CSVEDKSRGSRDFF. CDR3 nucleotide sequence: TGCAGCGTTGAAGATAAGTCCAGGGGATCCAGGGATTTCTTT.

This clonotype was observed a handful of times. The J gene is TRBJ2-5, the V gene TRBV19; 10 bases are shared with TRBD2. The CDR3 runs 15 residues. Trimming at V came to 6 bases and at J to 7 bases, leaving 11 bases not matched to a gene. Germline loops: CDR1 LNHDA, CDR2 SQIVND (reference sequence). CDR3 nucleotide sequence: TGTGCCAGTAGCCGCTACCTAGCGGGGGATGGGACCCAGTACTTC. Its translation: CASSRYLAGDGTQYF.

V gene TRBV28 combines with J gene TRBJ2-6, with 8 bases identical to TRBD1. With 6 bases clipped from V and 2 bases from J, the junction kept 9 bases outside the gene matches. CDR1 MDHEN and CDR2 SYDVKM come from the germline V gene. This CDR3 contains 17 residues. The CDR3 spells CASRPRTGITGANVLTF. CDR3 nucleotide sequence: TGTGCCAGCAGACCCAGGACAGGGATAACTGGGGCCAACGTCCTGACTTTC.

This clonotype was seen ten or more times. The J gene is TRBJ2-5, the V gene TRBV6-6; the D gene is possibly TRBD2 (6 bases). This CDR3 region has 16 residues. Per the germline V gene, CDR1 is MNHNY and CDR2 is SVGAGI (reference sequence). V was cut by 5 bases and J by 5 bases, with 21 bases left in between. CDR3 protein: CASSRLGRSYMETQYF. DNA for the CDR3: TGTGCCAGCAGTCGCCTTGGGAGGTCCTACATGGAGACCCAGTACTTC.

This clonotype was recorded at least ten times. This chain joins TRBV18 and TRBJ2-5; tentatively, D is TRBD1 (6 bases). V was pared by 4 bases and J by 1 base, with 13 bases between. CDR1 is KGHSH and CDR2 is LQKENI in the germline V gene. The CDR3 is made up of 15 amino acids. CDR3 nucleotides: TGTGCCAGCTCACTCCTCGGGACACCCCAAGAGACCCAGTACTTC. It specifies CASSLLGTPQETQYF.

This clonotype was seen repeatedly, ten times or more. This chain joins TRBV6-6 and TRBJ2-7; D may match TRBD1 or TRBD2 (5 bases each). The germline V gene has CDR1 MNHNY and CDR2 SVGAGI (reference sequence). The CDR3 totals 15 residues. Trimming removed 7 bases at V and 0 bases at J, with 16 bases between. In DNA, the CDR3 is TGTGCCAGCAAAACCGGGACCGCCAGCTCCTACGAGCAGTACTTC. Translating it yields CASKTGTASSYEQYF.

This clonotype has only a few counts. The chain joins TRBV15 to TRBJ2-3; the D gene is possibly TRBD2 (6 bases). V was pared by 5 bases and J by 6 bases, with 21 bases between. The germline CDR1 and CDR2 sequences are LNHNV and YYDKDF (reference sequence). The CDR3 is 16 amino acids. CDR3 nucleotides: TGTGCCACCAGCTGGTGGACCACCGGGACTTCGGATACGCAGTATTTT. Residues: CATSWWTTGTSDTQYF. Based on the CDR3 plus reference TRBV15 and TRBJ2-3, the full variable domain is DAMVIQNPRYQVTQFGKPVTLSCSQTLNHNVMYWYQQKSSQAPKLLFHYYDKDFNNEADTPDNFQSRRPNTSFCFLDIRSPGLGDTAMYLCATSWWTTGTSDTQYFGPGTRLTVL.

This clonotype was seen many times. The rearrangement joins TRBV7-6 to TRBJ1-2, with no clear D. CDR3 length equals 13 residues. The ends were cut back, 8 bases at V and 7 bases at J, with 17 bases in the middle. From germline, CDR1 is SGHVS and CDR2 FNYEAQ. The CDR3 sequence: CASRSDGYGGYTF. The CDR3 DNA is TGTGCCAGCCGCTCCGACGGGTATGGTGGCTACACCTTC.

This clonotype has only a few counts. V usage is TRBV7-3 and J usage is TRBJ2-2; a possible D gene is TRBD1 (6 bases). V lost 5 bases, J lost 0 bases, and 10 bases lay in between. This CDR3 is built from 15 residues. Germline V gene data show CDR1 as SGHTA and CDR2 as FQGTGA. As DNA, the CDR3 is TGTGCCAGCAGCGCAGGGGTCGCGAACACCGGGGAGCTGTTTTTT. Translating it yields CASSAGVANTGELFF.

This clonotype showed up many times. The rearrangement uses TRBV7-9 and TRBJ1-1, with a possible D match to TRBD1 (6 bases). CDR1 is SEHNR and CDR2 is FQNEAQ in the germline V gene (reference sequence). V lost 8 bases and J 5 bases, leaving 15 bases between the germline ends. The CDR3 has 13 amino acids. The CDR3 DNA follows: TGTGCCAGCTCCGAAACAGGGATTACTGAAGCTTTCTTT. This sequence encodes CASSETGITEAFF.

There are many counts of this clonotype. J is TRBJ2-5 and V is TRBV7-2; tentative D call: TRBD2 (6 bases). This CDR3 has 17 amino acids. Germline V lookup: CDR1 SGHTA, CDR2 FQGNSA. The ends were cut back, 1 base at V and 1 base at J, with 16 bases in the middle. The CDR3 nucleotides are TGTGCCAGCAGCTTAGGACCGGGCGGAGGGATCCAAGAGACCCAGTACTTC. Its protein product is CASSLGPGGGIQETQYF.

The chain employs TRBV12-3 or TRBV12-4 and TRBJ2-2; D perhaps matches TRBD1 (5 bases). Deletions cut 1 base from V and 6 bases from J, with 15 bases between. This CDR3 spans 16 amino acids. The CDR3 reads CASSLGSGPIAGELFF. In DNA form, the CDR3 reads TGTGCCAGCAGTTTAGGTTCAGGGCCAATCGCCGGGGAGCTGTTTTTT.

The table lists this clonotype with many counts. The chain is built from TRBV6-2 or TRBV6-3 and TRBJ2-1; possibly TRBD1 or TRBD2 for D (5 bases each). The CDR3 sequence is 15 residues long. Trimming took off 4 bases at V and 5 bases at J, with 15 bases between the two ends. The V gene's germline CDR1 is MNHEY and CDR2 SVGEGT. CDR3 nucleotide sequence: TGTGCCAGCAGTTTTGACTATCCCAGGGACAATGAGCAGTTCTTC. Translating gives CASSFDYPRDNEQFF.